The 22 T cell receptor beta chains listed next were all sequenced from one sample in a study of blood T cell repertoires in COVID-19. Libraries were prepared by immunoSEQ multiplex PCR; TCRdb keeps only in-frame clonotypes and omits some of them. The sample contains some 64,000 clones, about three quarters of which appear only once. Material for sequencing was peripheral blood. These receptor sequences come from a human donor in a cohort sampled during active COVID-19.

The chain has TRBV5-1 and TRBJ2-5, with unresolved D. Germline lookup yields CDR1 SGHRS and CDR2 YFSETQ. Trimming removed 0 bases at V and 2 bases at J, with 8 bases between. This CDR3 has 14 residues. The CDR3 nucleotides read TGCGCCAGCAGCTTGGGTAGCCAACAAGAGACCCAGTACTTC. Translated: CASSLGSQQETQYF. Complete variable domain (other parts from reference TRBV5-1 and TRBJ2-5): KAGVTQTPRYLIKTRGQQVTLSCSPISGHRSVSWYQQTPGQGLQFLFEYFSETQRNKGNFPGRFSGRQFSNSRSEMNVSTLELGDSALYLCASSLGSQQETQYFGPGTRLLVL.

The chain is built from TRBV7-6 and TRBJ1-4; a weak D match, TRBD1 (5 bases). V was pared by 5 bases and J by 8 bases, with 18 bases between. The CDR3 is made up of 15 amino acids. Germline V gene sequence: CDR1 SGHVS, CDR2 FNYEAQ. CDR3 nucleotide sequence: TGTGCCAGCAGCCCCCAAGGGAGGGGCGACGAAAAACTGTTTTTT. Residues: CASSPQGRGDEKLFF.

This chain links TRBV28 with TRBJ2-7, with D perhaps matching TRBD2 (6 bases). In germline, CDR1 is MDHEN, CDR2 SYDVKM. V dropped 6 bases and J dropped 6 bases, with 15 bases sitting between them. The CDR3 sequence is 13 residues long. The CDR3 here is CASSSGFGGEQYF. CDR3 sequence (DNA): TGTGCCAGCAGCTCCGGGTTCGGGGGCGAGCAGTACTTC.

In nucleotides, the CDR3 is TGTGCCAGCAGCTTCGGCCAGGACGGGGAGCTGTTTTTT. Protein product: CASSFGQDGELFF. This chain links TRBV11-3 with TRBJ2-2; D not resolved. V lost 3 bases to trimming and J lost 7 bases, with 9 bases between them. Germline-derived CDR1 and CDR2 are SGHNT and YENEEA. This CDR3 has 13 amino acids.

The sample holds a few counts of this clone. The V and J genes are TRBV6-1 and TRBJ1-6; D ambiguous. V lost 1 base and J lost 4, with 5 bases in between. Looked up from germline, CDR1 is MNHNS and CDR2 is SASEGT. The CDR3 sequence is 14 residues long. CDR3 bases: TGTGCCAGCAGTGAAGGGCATTATAATTCACCCCTCCACTTT. Its protein product is CASSEGHYNSPLHF.

This chain joins TRBV6-4 and TRBJ2-3, with 13 bases aligning to TRBD2. Germline-derived CDR1 and CDR2 are MRHNA and SNTAGT. CDR3 length: 15 residues. V dropped 5 bases and J dropped 8; count of bases not matched to a gene: 7. The chain's CDR3 is CASSPTSGGASTQYF. Written as DNA, the CDR3 is TGTGCCAGCAGTCCTACTAGCGGGGGGGCCTCTACGCAGTATTTT.

V and J are TRBV18 and TRBJ1-2, with TRBD1 matching 8 bases. V lost 2 bases, J lost 4 bases, and 12 bases stayed unmatched. This CDR3 spans 17 amino acids. Germline CDR1 is KGHSH and CDR2 is LQKENI. The CDR3 here is CASSPETGASKSYGYTF. The CDR3 DNA reads TGTGCCAGCTCACCAGAGACAGGGGCTAGTAAGTCCTATGGCTACACCTTC.

The chain carries TRBV9 and TRBJ1-6; no reliable D call. V shed 7 bases and J shed 0 bases, with 11 bases lying between them. Germline loops: CDR1 SGDLS, CDR2 YYNGEE. CDR3 length: 15 residues. CDR3 nucleotides: TGTGCCAGCCAGATGGGGAGCTCCTATAATTCACCCCTCCACTTT. Translated, it gives CASQMGSSYNSPLHF.

The chain is built from TRBV30 and TRBJ2-7, with D maybe TRBD1 (5 bases). The V and J ends lost 0 bases and 2 bases respectively, with 11 bases between them. The CDR3 consists of 14 residues. Germline V gene data show CDR1 as GTSNPN and CDR2 as SVGIG (reference sequence). The CDR3 nucleotides read TGTGCCTGGAGTGTACGGTTGACAGCCTACGAGCAGTACTTC. Protein sequence: CAWSVRLTAYEQYF. Supplemented by reference TRBV30 and TRBJ2-7, the full variable domain reads SQTIHQWPATLVQPVGSPLSLECTVEGTSNPNLYWYRQAAGRGLQLLFYSVGIGQISSEVPQNLSASRPQDRQFILSSKKLLLSDSGFYLCAWSVRLTAYEQYFGPGTRLTVT.

The chain has TRBV2 and TRBJ1-1, with D possibly being TRBD1 (5 bases). The CDR3 has 13 residues. With 5 bases removed from V and 9 bases from J, the gap between germline ends came to 16 bases. Germline V CDR1 and CDR2: SNHLY, FYNNEI. CDR3 region: CASSFPGDWQAFF. DNA for the CDR3: TGTGCCAGCAGTTTCCCGGGGGACTGGCAAGCTTTCTTT.

This chain uses TRBV19 with TRBJ2-5, with TRBD1 matching over 8 bases. Germline assignment: CDR1 LNHDA and CDR2 SQIVND (reference sequence). This CDR3 is 16 amino acids long. The J segment lost 1 base and the V segment lost 3 bases, leaving 7 bases of the junction unmatched. The CDR3 reads CASSIAIGQGQETQYF. In DNA, the CDR3 is TGTGCCAGTAGTATTGCTATCGGACAGGGCCAAGAGACCCAGTACTTC.

This chain connects TRBV6-2 or TRBV6-3 to TRBJ2-7; 13 bases line up with TRBD2. Germline V gene sequence: CDR1 MNHEY, CDR2 SVGEGT. V shed 5 bases, J shed 4 bases, and the junction held 8 bases outside the gene matches. The CDR3 is made up of 16 amino acids. CDR3 amino acids: CASSARLAGGPYEQYF. Here the CDR3 DNA reads TGTGCCAGCAGTGCGCGACTAGCGGGGGGTCCTTACGAGCAGTACTTC.

V usage is TRBV7-8 and J usage is TRBJ2-3; TRBD1 might be the D (6 bases). V lost 3 bases, J lost 3 bases, and 10 bases lay in between. The CDR3 loop spans 14 amino acids. Germline-derived CDR1 and CDR2 are SGHVS and FQNEAQ. The CDR3 coding sequence is TGTGCCAGCAGCTTTCAGGGGATAACAGATACGCAGTATTTT. Translation: CASSFQGITDTQYF.

This clone turned up a few times. The rearrangement joins TRBV19 to TRBJ1-5, with D possibly TRBD1 on 6 matching bases. CDR1 and CDR2 from the germline V gene are LNHDA and SQIVND (reference sequence). The CDR3 consists of 15 residues. Deletions cut 3 bases from V and 7 bases from J, with 16 bases between. The CDR3 loop is CASSIGQSLWQPQHF. The DNA of the CDR3 is TGTGCCAGTAGTATTGGACAGTCCTTGTGGCAGCCCCAGCATTTT.

This clone has a single count. V is TRBV11-2 and J is TRBJ2-5, with a weak D call TRBD2 (6 bases). From germline, CDR1 is SGHAT and CDR2 FQNNGV. CDR3 length: 14 amino acids. V was trimmed by 3 bases and J by 5 bases, leaving 13 bases between them. The CDR3 sequence is CASSFGRGKETQYF. The DNA for the CDR3 is TGTGCCAGCAGCTTTGGGCGGGGCAAGGAGACCCAGTACTTC.

The chain is built from TRBV14 and TRBJ2-5; D is undetermined. This CDR3 has 11 amino acids. Germline V lookup: CDR1 SGHDN, CDR2 FVKESK. V was pared by 2 bases and J by 7 bases, with 5 bases between. This CDR3 is CASSQYGTQYF. The CDR3 bases are TGTGCCAGCAGCCAATACGGGACCCAGTACTTC.

As DNA, the CDR3 is TGTGCCAGCAGCTTAGCCGGGACAGCTGGGGCCAACGTCCTGACTTTC. This gives the protein CASSLAGTAGANVLTF. The V call is TRBV7-2, the J call TRBJ2-6, with 7 nucleotides matching TRBD1. J lost 2 bases, V lost 0 bases, and 1 base had no gene match. The germline gives CDR1 SGHTA, CDR2 FQGNSA. The length of the CDR3 is 16 residues.

V usage is TRBV10-3 and J usage is TRBJ1-2; D is unresolved. Between the trimmed V and J ends, which lost 6 bases and 6 bases, there was a span of 23 bases. The CDR3 covers 16 residues. Germline values: CDR1 ENHRY, CDR2 SYGVKD. The CDR3: CAIRETRSRSLDGYTF. DNA for the CDR3: TGTGCCATCAGGGAGACACGGTCGAGGTCGCTTGATGGCTACACCTTC.

CDR3 in DNA: TGTGCCAGCAGTGACCCGGGGAAAAACCCTCATACGCAGTATTTT. It is translated as CASSDPGKNPHTQYF. J is TRBJ2-3 and V is TRBV6-2 or TRBV6-3; perhaps TRBD2 as D (5 bases). The CDR3 totals 15 residues. The germline CDR1 and CDR2 sequences are MNHEY and SVGEGT. Trimming cost V 5 bases and J 7 bases, with 19 bases left between them.

The chain has TRBV6-1 and TRBJ1-2; maybe TRBD1 (5 bases). The CDR3 is made up of 16 amino acids. Germline V gene data show CDR1 as MNHNS and CDR2 as SASEGT. V lost 0 bases and J lost 4, with 15 bases in between. CDR3 amino acids: CASSEADGGGFYGYTF. CDR3 nucleotides: TGTGCCAGCAGTGAAGCTGATGGCGGGGGATTCTATGGCTACACCTTC.

This chain's CDR3 is CASSPMGLAWLDEQFF. CDR3 in DNA: TGTGCCAGCAGCCCGATGGGACTAGCTTGGTTGGATGAGCAGTTCTTC. The chain is built from TRBV7-2 and TRBJ2-1; 9 positions agree with TRBD2. The V gene end was trimmed by 5 bases and the J gene end by 8 bases; junction bases not matched to a gene: 13. From germline, CDR1 is SGHTA and CDR2 FQGNSA. This CDR3 is 16 amino acids long.

This clone was recorded a few times. The V call is TRBV7-2, the J call TRBJ1-2, with D perhaps TRBD1 (5 bases). This CDR3 spans 14 amino acids. Per germline, CDR1 SGHTA and CDR2 FQGNSA. V was cut by 5 bases and J by 3 bases, with 13 bases left in between. CDR3 protein: CASSLAGGDYGYTF. DNA for the CDR3: TGTGCCAGCAGCCTCGCGGGGGGGGACTATGGCTACACCTTC.